This T cell receptor beta chain was identified during a study of early T cells in non-severe SARS-CoV-2 infection. Whole-study context: The chains were unpaired, and the sequenced material was bulk RNA from unsorted whole blood.

This clonotype is labeled medium-sized. The CDR3 is 12 amino acids. The germline V gene encodes CDR1 MNHEY and CDR2 SMNVEV (reference sequence). V was clipped by 7 bases and J by 2 bases, with 8 bases between them. Each CDR3 protein gets one entry after TCRdb re-called the 5' RACE reads with MiXCR. The sample holds roughly 45,000 distinct CDR3 sequences, around 10% seen once. The V and J genes are TRBV27 and TRBJ1-2; D is perhaps TRBD1 (6 bases). The source of this sequence is an adult who was a healthcare worker with PCR-confirmed SARS-CoV-2 infection or an uninfected control (not recorded which). The sequenced sample consisted of whole blood. CDR3 nucleotide sequence: TGTGCCAGCAAAGGGGGAAACTATGGCTACACCTTC. This gives the protein CASKGGNYGYTF.